This T cell receptor beta chain was identified in a study of blood T cells in healthy people across ages. With a J-beta primer mix and a sample-barcoded 5' primer, a second PCR ran about 7 to 11 cycles. TCRdb recomputed calls from the 5' RACE reads with MiXCR, one row per CDR3 protein. The sample has some 1.7 million distinct CDR3 sequences; roughly 27% are singletons. In each sample, at least 7 million PBMCs were isolated. The CDR3 loop spans 15 amino acids. Trimming shortened V by 4 bases and J by 3 bases, and 12 bases separated the two germline ends. Germline CDR1 is SEHNR and CDR2 is FQNEAQ (reference sequence).

The receptor's source is a woman aged 30 to 39 in good health. The V gene is TRBV7-9, the J gene TRBJ2-2; the D gene is possibly TRBD2 (5 bases). Sequencing used blood. The CDR3 DNA follows: TGTGCCAGCAGCTACTCAGAGGGTTACACCGGGGAGCTGTTTTTT. Translation: CASSYSEGYTGELFF.